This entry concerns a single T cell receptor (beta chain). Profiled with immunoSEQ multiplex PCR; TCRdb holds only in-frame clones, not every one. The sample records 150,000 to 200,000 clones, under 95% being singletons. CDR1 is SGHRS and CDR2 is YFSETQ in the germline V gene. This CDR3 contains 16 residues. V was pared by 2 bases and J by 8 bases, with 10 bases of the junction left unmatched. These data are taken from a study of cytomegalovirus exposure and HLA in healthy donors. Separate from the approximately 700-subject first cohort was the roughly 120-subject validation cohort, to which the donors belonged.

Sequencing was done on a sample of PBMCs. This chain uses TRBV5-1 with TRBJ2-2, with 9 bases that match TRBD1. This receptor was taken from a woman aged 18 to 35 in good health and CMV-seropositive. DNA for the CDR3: TGCGCCAGCAGCTTTCCCGGGACAGGGTCCGGTGGGGAGCTGTTTTTT. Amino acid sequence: CASSFPGTGSGGELFF.